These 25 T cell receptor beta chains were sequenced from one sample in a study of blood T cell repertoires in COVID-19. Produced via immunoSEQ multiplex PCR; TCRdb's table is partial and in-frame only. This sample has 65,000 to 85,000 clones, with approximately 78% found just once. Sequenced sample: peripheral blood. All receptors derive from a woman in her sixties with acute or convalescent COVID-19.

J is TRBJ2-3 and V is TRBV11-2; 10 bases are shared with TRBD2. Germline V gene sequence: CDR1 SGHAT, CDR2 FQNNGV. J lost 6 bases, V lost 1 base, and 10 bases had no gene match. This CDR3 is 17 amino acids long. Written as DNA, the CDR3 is TGTGCCAGCAGCTTAGTCCCTATCACTAGCGGGGTGGATACGCAGTATTTT. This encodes CASSLVPITSGVDTQYF.

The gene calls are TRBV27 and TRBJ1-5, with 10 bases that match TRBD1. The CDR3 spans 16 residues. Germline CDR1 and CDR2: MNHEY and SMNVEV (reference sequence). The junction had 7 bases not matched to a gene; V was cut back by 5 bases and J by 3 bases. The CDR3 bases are TGTGCCAGCAGTCCAGGGACAGGGGTGGTCAATCAGCCCCAGCATTTT. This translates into CASSPGTGVVNQPQHF.

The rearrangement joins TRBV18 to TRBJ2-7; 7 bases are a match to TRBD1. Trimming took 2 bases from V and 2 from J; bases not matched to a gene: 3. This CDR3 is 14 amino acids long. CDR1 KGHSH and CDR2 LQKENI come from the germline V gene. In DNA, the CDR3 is TGTGCCAGCTCACCAGGGCAGGGGGCCTACGAGCAGTACGTC. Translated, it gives CASSPGQGAYEQYV.

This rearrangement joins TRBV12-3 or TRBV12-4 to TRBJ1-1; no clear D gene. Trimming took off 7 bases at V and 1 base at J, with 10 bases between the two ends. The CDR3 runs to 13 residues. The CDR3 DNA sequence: TGTGCCAGCACCACTCGCGGGAACACTGAAGCTTTCTTT. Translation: CASTTRGNTEAFF.

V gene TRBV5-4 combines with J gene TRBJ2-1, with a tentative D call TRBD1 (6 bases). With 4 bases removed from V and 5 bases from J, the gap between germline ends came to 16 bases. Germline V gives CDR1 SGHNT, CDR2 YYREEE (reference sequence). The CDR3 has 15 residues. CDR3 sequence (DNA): TGTGCCAGCAGCCCCGGACAGCGAGCCCACAATGAGCAGTTCTTC. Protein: CASSPGQRAHNEQFF.

The CDR3 bases are TGTGCCACCGGGTTAACAGGGGGTGATCCCGGGGAGCTGTTTTTT. This codes for CATGLTGGDPGELFF. The rearrangement uses TRBV24-1 and TRBJ2-2; the match to TRBD1 covers 8 bases. This CDR3 spans 15 amino acids. The germline V gene encodes CDR1 KGHDR and CDR2 SFDVKD. V gave up 9 bases and J gave up 6 bases; unmatched junction bases: 11.

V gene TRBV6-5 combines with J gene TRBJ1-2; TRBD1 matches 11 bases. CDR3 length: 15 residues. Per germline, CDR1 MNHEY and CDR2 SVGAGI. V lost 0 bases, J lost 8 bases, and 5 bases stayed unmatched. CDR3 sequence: CASSYSGTGGEGYTF. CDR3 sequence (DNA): TGTGCCAGCAGTTACTCAGGGACAGGGGGGGAGGGCTACACCTTC.

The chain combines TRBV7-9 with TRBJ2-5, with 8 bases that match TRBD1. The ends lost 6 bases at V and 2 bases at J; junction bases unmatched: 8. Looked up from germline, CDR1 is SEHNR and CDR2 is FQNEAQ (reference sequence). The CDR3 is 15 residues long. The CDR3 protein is CASRRQGLGQETQYF. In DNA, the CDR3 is TGTGCCAGCAGGAGACAGGGGTTGGGTCAAGAGACCCAGTACTTC.

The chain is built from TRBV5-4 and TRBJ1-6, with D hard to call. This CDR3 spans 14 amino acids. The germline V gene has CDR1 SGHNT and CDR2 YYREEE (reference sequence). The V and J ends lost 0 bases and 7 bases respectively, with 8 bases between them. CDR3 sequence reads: CASSLDGENSPLHF. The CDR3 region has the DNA TGTGCCAGCAGCTTGGATGGGGAGAATTCACCCCTCCACTTT.

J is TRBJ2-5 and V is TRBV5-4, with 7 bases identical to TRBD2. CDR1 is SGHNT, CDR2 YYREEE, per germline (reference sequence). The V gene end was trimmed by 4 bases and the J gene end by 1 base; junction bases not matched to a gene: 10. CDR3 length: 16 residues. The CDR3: CASSSWGSGVQETQYF. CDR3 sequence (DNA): TGTGCCAGCAGCAGCTGGGGGAGCGGGGTCCAAGAGACCCAGTACTTC.

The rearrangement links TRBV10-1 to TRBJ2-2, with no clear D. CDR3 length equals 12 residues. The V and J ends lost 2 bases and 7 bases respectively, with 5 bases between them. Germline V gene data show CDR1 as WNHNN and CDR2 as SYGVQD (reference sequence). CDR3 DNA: TGCGCCAGCAGTGAGGGCGGCGGGGAGCTGTTTTTT. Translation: CASSEGGGELFF.

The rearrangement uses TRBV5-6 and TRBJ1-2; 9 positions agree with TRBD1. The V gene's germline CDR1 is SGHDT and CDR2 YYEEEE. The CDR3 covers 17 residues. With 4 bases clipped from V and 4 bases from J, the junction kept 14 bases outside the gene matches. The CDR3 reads CASSSLQGAQGIYGYTF. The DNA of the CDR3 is TGTGCCAGCAGCAGCCTACAGGGGGCGCAGGGCATCTATGGCTACACCTTC.

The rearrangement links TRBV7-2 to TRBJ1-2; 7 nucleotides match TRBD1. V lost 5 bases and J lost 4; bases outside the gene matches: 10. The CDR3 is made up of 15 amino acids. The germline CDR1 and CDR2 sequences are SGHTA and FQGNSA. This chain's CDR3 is CASSTWTGRGYGYTF. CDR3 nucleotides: TGTGCCAGCAGCACCTGGACAGGACGAGGCTATGGCTACACCTTC.

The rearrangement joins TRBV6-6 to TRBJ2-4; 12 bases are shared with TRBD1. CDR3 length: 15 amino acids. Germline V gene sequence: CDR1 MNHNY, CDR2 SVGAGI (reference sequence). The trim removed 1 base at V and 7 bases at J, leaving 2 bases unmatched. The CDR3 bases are TGTGCCAGCAGTTACTTCGGGACAGGGGGCAACATTCAGTACTTC. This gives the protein CASSYFGTGGNIQYF.

The CDR3 spells CASSGGGAWTEAFF. Here the CDR3 DNA reads TGTGCCAGCAGCGGAGGGGGGGCGTGGACTGAAGCTTTCTTT. The chain is built from TRBV9 and TRBJ1-1; TRBD1 is a possible D gene (6 bases). The CDR3 totals 14 residues. Trimming removed 3 bases at V and 5 bases at J, with 14 bases between. Germline lookup yields CDR1 SGDLS and CDR2 YYNGEE.

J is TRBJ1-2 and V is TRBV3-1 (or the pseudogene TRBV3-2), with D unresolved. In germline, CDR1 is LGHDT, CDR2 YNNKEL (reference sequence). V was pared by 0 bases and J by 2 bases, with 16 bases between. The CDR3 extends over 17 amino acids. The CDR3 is CASSQDESRGGNYGYTF. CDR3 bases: TGTGCCAGCAGCCAAGATGAGTCCCGGGGTGGGAACTATGGCTACACCTTC.

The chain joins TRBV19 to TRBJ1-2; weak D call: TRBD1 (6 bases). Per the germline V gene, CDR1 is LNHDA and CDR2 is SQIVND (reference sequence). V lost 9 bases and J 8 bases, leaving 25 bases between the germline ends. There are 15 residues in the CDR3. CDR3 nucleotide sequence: TGTGCCAGCAGGCCAGGGGATCTAAATAATCAAGGCTACACCTTC. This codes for CASRPGDLNNQGYTF.

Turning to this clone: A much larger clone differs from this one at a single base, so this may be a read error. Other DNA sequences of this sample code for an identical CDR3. CDR3 region: CASSLDRGFTDTQYF. In DNA, the CDR3 is TGTGCCAGCAGCTTGGACAGGGGTTTCACAGATACGCAGTATTTT. The gene calls are TRBV7-2 and TRBJ2-3; TRBD1 matches 9 bases. CDR1 is SGHTA and CDR2 is FQGNSA in the germline V gene. V shed 3 bases and J 2 bases; nucleotides not matched to a gene: 3. This CDR3 spans 15 amino acids.

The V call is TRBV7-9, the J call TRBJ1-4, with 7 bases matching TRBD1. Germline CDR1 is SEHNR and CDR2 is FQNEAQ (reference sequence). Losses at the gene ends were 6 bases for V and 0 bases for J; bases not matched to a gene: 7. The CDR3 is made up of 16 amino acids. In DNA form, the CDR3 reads TGTGCCAGCAGTTTGGGACAGACTTCAACTAATGAAAAACTGTTTTTT. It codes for CASSLGQTSTNEKLFF. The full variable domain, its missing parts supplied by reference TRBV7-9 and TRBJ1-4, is DTGVSQNPRHKITKRGQNVTFRCDPISEHNRLYWYRQTLGQGPEFLTYFQNEAQLEKSRLLSDRFSAERPKGSFSTLEIQRTEQGDSAMYLCASSLGQTSTNEKLFFGSGTQLSVL.

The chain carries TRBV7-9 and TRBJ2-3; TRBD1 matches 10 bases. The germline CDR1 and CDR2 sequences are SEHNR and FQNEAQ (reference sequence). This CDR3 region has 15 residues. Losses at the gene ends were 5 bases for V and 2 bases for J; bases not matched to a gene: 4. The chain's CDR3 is CASSPDRGLTDTQYF. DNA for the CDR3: TGTGCCAGCAGCCCCGACAGGGGGCTCACAGATACGCAGTATTTT.

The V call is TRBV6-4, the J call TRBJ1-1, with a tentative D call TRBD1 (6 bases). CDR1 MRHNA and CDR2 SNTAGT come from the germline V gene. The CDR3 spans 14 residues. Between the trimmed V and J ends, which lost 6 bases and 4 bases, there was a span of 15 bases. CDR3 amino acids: CASRRGAGGTEAFF. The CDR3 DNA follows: TGTGCCAGCAGGAGGGGGGCGGGAGGCACTGAAGCTTTCTTT.

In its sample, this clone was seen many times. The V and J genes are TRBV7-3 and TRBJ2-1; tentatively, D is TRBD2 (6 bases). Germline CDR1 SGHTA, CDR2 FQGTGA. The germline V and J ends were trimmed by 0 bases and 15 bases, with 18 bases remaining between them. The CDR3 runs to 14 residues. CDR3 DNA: TGTGCCAGCAGCTTAACACGGGAGTCCTTAAACCTGTTCTTC. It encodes CASSLTRESLNLFF.

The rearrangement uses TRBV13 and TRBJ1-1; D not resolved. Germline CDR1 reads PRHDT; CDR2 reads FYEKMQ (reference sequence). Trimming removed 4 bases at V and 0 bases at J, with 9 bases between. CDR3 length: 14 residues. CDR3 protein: CASSWRNMNTEAFF. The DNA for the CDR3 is TGTGCCAGCAGCTGGCGGAACATGAACACTGAAGCTTTCTTT. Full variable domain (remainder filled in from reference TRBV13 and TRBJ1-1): AAGVIQSPRHLIKEKRETATLKCYPIPRHDTVYWYQQGPGQDPQFLISFYEKMQSDKGSIPDRFSAQQFSDYHSELNMSSLELGDSALYFCASSWRNMNTEAFFGQGTRLTVV.

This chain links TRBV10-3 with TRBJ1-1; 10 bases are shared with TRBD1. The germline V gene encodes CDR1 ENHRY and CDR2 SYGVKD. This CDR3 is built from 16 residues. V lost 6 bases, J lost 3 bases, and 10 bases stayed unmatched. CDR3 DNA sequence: TGTGCCATCAGACCGGCCGGGGACAGGGGATACACTGAAGCTTTCTTT. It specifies CAIRPAGDRGYTEAFF.

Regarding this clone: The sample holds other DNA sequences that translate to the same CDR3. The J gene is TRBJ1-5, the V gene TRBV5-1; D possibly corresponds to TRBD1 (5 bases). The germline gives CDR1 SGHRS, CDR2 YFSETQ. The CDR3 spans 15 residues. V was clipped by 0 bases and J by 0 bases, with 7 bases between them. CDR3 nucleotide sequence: TGCGCCAGCAGCTTGGAAGGGGCTAGCAATCAGCCCCAGCATTTT. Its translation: CASSLEGASNQPQHF.